The sequence of this T cell receptor (beta chain) was determined in a study of OX40 agonist ivuxolimab in advanced cancers. Overall study: Those treated in dose escalation had hepatocellular carcinoma, melanoma, renal cell cancer or head and neck cancer. One hepatocellular carcinoma and a couple of cutaneous melanoma patients partially responded. Study findings and constraints: What antigens the expanded peripheral T cells recognized was never established.

The investigators sampled blood at baseline, at cycle 4 day 1, and at cycle 7 day 1. Assay used: immunoSEQ multiplex PCR; TCRdb lists only in-frame clones, some missing. The profile shows 69,000 or so clones, less than 85% of them singletons. The germline V gene has CDR1 SEHNR and CDR2 FQNEAQ (reference sequence). This CDR3 has 13 residues. Trimming removed 7 bases from V and 4 bases from J, with 13 bases in between. On this clone itself: Antigen specificity is unknown.

The sequenced sample was CD4+ or CD8+ T cells sorted from blood, obtained in a trial of the OX40 agonist ivuxolimab. The receptor was derived from an adult with an advanced solid tumor such as melanoma, head and neck, liver or kidney cancer. This sequence joins TRBV7-9 and TRBJ1-2, with D unclear. CDR3 in amino acids: CASNPGLLYGYTF. CDR3 sequence (DNA): TGTGCCAGCAACCCCGGGCTCCTCTATGGCTACACCTTC.